This record concerns one TCR beta chain sequence. The CDR3 sequence is 16 residues long. V lost 3 bases to trimming and J lost 0 bases; unmatched junction nucleotides: 4. Germline V gene lookup returns CDR1 SGDLS and CDR2 YYNGEE. The sample belongs to a study of blood T cell repertoires in COVID-19. TCRdb's table, derived via immunoSEQ multiplex PCR, lists solely in-frame clones and lacks some. The table shows approximately 85,000 clones, with about 82% occurring only once. The sequence came from a woman between 70 and 85 years old with active or convalescent COVID-19. Material: peripheral blood. The gene calls are TRBV9 and TRBJ2-5, with 11 positions matching TRBD2. CDR3 sequence: CASSARLAGYQETQYF. For the CDR3, the DNA is TGTGCCAGCAGCGCCCGACTAGCGGGGTACCAAGAGACCCAGTACTTC.